This T cell receptor (beta chain) was profiled in a study of blood T cell repertoires in COVID-19. Original handling: By means of reference gene primer amplification, nucleated cell counts were estimated. Assay: immunoSEQ multiplex PCR; the TCRdb copy retains only in-frame clones and omits some. The V and J calls and clone size are taken from that table; D and trimming were inferred from the DNA. The table has under 300,000 clones, 88% seen once. This CDR3 region has 12 residues. Trimming removed 6 bases at V and 5 bases at J, with 11 bases between. Germline values: CDR1 SNHLY, CDR2 FYNNEI. This clone was seen a single time.

Sequenced sample: peripheral blood. This TCR derives from a woman in her thirties with acute or convalescent COVID-19. The chain employs TRBV2 and TRBJ2-7; no reliable D call. The CDR3 spells CASRGRADEQYF. CDR3 sequence (DNA): TGTGCCAGCAGGGGCCGCGCAGACGAGCAGTACTTC. Full variable domain (rest looked up from reference TRBV2 and TRBJ2-7): EPEVTQTPSHQVTQMGQEVILRCVPISNHLYFYWYRQILGQKVEFLVSFYNNEISEKSEIFDDQFSVERPDGSNFTLKIRSTKLEDSAMYFCASRGRADEQYFGPGTRLTVT.